The 17 T cell receptor beta chains listed next were all sequenced from one sample in a study of regulatory T cells in long-lasting Graves disease. Construction of the TCR beta libraries employed iRepertoire HTBI primers in conjunction with Arm-PCR of CDR3 regions. TCRdb reprocessed the multiplex PCR reads via MiXCR and lists one record per CDR3 protein. The sample lists about 540,000 distinct CDR3 sequences, roughly 14% occurring once. Time point described: newly diagnosed GD, antithyroid drugs for less than 3 months. RNA from PBMCs was the source of the TCR library. These data also featured in a second study, about T cells in Graves' hyperthyroidism and ophthalmopathy.

The material was peripheral blood mononuclear cells (PBMCs), obtained at new diagnosis, from a patient treated with antithyroid drugs. These receptors originate from a young man with Graves disease.

This clonotype was seen many times. The J gene is TRBJ1-4, the V gene TRBV29-1; 10 bases are a match to TRBD1. The CDR3 is 12 amino acids. With V trimmed by 8 bases and J by 6 bases, 3 bases remained unmatched. CDR1 is SQVTM, CDR2 ANQGSEA, per germline. The CDR3, as DNA: TGCAGCACGGGGACAGGGGATGAAAAACTGTTTTTT. Amino acid sequence: CSTGTGDEKLFF.

This clonotype has at least ten counts. The V gene is TRBV7-9, the J gene TRBJ2-1, with 10 bases fitting TRBD1. Germline V lookup: CDR1 SEHNR, CDR2 FQNEAQ (reference sequence). The CDR3 is 16 residues long. The V gene end was trimmed by 5 bases and the J gene end by 5 bases; junction bases not matched to a gene: 9. CDR3 residues: CASSGWGQGSNNEQFF. The CDR3 nucleotides read TGTGCCAGCAGCGGTTGGGGACAGGGGTCCAACAATGAGCAGTTCTTC.

This clonotype was seen only a few times. DNA of the CDR3: TGTGCCAGCACCCTCTCTTTAACAGGCAGCTATGGCTACACCTTC. It is translated as CASTLSLTGSYGYTF. The chain combines TRBV27 with TRBJ1-2, with a possible D match to TRBD1 (5 bases). Germline V gene data show CDR1 as MNHEY and CDR2 as SMNVEV (reference sequence). This CDR3 is 15 amino acids long. The germline V and J ends were trimmed by 7 bases and 4 bases, with 19 bases remaining between them.

This clonotype appeared a few times. J is TRBJ1-6 and V is TRBV24-1; 8 bases line up with TRBD1. The V and J ends lost 6 bases and 10 bases, in that order; junction bases with no gene match: 10. Germline CDR1 reads KGHDR; CDR2 reads SFDVKD. The CDR3 is 15 residues long. CDR3 region: CATSHRGARYSPLHF. CDR3 in DNA: TGTGCCACCAGTCACAGGGGGGCGCGGTACTCACCCCTCCACTTT.

This clonotype was counted at least ten times. The V call is TRBV11-1, the J call TRBJ2-1; D might be TRBD1 (6 bases). V lost 1 base and J lost 9, with 13 bases in between. The CDR3 runs 14 residues. Germline loops: CDR1 SGHAT, CDR2 FQDESV (reference sequence). Here the CDR3 DNA reads TGTGCCAGCAGCTTAGAGAGGACAGCCCCTGAGCAGTTCTTC. It is translated as CASSLERTAPEQFF.

This clonotype was counted at least ten times. The genes are TRBV27 and TRBJ2-7, with D perhaps TRBD1 (6 bases). This CDR3 contains 15 residues. Germline V gives CDR1 MNHEY, CDR2 SMNVEV (reference sequence). The germline V and J ends were trimmed by 2 bases and 3 bases, with 14 bases remaining between them. CDR3 sequence: CASSLIGQGNYEQYF. Written as DNA, the CDR3 is TGTGCCAGCAGTTTAATAGGCCAGGGGAACTACGAGCAGTACTTC.

This rearrangement joins TRBV4-1 to TRBJ2-2; 7 positions agree with TRBD2. Germline V gives CDR1 MGHRA, CDR2 YSYEKL. With V trimmed by 3 bases and J by 5 bases, 12 bases remained unmatched. There are 17 residues in the CDR3. As DNA, the CDR3 is TGCGCCAGCAGCCAGCGACGATCTAGCGGAGGAACCGGGGAGCTGTTTTTT. Its protein is CASSQRRSSGGTGELFF.

The V call is TRBV7-6, the J call TRBJ2-7; no clear D gene. The CDR3 is 13 amino acids. Trimming shortened V by 5 bases and J by 3 bases, and 11 bases separated the two germline ends. Per the germline V gene, CDR1 is SGHVS and CDR2 is FNYEAQ. CDR3 sequence (DNA): TGTGCCAGCAGCCTCCGCGGCGACTACGAGCAGTACTTC. It is translated as CASSLRGDYEQYF.

This clonotype turned up a few times. This CDR3 is CASSPGETGGVSIYF. CDR3 in DNA: TGTGCCAGCAGCCCAGGAGAGACCGGGGGGGTCTCCATATATTTT. This chain connects TRBV9 to TRBJ1-3; the D gene is possibly TRBD1 (5 bases). The CDR3 sequence is 15 residues long. Germline CDR1 reads SGDLS; CDR2 reads YYNGEE. Trimming pared 4 bases from V and 11 bases from J, leaving 22 bases between.

The DNA for the CDR3 is TGCAGTGCTAGACTGGTTTCCGCTGAAGCTTTCTTT. Encoded protein: CSARLVSAEAFF. The chain couples TRBV20-1 to TRBJ1-1, with unresolved D. Per the germline V gene, CDR1 is DFQATT and CDR2 is SNEGSKA (reference sequence). The V end lost 2 bases, the J end lost 6 bases, and 10 bases lay between the germline ends. The CDR3 length is 12 residues.

As to this clonotype: One end of the junction does not line up with germline, which may come from a read error. This chain links TRBV5-1 with TRBJ2-3; weak D call: TRBD1 (6 bases). The end of the DNA aligns better with TRBJ2-1, so the J call may be wrong. This CDR3 region has 13 residues. Looked up from germline, CDR1 is SGHRS and CDR2 is YFSETQ. The DNA of the CDR3 is TGTGCCAGCAGCTTAGGACAGACCTACGAGCAGTTCTTC. It is translated as CASSLGQTYEQFF.

This clonotype showed up just a few times. The genes are TRBV10-2 and TRBJ2-3, with no clear D. Trimming took off 0 bases at V and 5 bases at J, with 9 bases between the two ends. CDR3 length: 14 amino acids. Per germline, CDR1 WSHSY and CDR2 SAAADI. The CDR3 loop is CASSESSLRDTQYF. The CDR3 bases are TGCGCCAGCAGTGAGTCGAGTCTGAGAGATACGCAGTATTTT.

V gene TRBV19 combines with J gene TRBJ2-5; no clear D gene. Per the germline V gene, CDR1 is LNHDA and CDR2 is SQIVND (reference sequence). Trimming shortened V by 8 bases and J by 8 bases, and 12 bases separated the two germline ends. CDR3 length: 11 amino acids. The DNA of the CDR3 is TGTGCCAGTGTCAGCGACACCACCCAGTACTTC. This translates into CASVSDTTQYF.

This clonotype was observed a handful of times. This sequence joins TRBV19 and TRBJ2-3; TRBD2 agrees at 8 bases. The germline CDR1 and CDR2 sequences are LNHDA and SQIVND (reference sequence). J lost 5 bases, V lost 7 bases, and 8 bases had no gene match. There are 14 residues in the CDR3. The CDR3 loop is CASTSGGTRDTQYF. Here the CDR3 DNA reads TGTGCCAGTACCTCGGGGGGGACCAGAGATACGCAGTATTTT.

This clonotype was seen at least ten times. V is TRBV20-1 and J is TRBJ2-7; no clear D. Germline V lookup: CDR1 DFQATT, CDR2 SNEGSKA (reference sequence). V was clipped by 1 base and J by 2 bases, with 9 bases between them. This CDR3 contains 13 residues. The CDR3 loop is CSARVPDAYEQYF. The CDR3 region has the DNA TGCAGTGCTAGAGTTCCGGATGCCTACGAGCAGTACTTC.

This clonotype has a count of ten or more. The rearrangement links TRBV12-5 to TRBJ2-5; TRBD1 matches 8 bases. The CDR3 sequence is 16 residues long. CDR1 and CDR2 (germline): LGHNT, FRNRAP. V shed 5 bases and J 2 bases; nucleotides not matched to a gene: 10. The CDR3 reads CASGRLDRATQETQYF. In nucleotides, the CDR3 is TGTGCTAGTGGTAGACTGGACAGGGCAACTCAAGAGACCCAGTACTTC.

This clonotype has ten or more counts. The chain recombines TRBV30 with TRBJ2-7; D is tentatively TRBD1 or TRBD2 (5 bases each). Germline V lookup: CDR1 GTSNPN, CDR2 SVGIG (reference sequence). With 0 bases removed from V and 7 bases from J, the gap between germline ends came to 16 bases. The CDR3 is 14 residues long. In DNA, the CDR3 is TGTGCCTGGAGTGTATCCGGGGCTTCGGGAGAGCAGTACTTC. Translation gives CAWSVSGASGEQYF.